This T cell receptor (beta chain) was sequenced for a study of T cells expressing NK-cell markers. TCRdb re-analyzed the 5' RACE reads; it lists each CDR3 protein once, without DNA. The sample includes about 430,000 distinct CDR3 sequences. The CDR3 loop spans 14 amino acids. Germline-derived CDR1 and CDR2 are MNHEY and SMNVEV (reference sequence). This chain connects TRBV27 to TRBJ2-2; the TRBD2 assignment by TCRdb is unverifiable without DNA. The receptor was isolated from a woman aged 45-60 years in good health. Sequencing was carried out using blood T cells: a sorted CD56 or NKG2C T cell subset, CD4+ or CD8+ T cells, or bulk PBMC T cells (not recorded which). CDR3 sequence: CASSRPSDTGELFF.